What follows are 23 T cell receptor beta chains derived from one specimen sequenced in a study of CD8 T cells in Susac syndrome. RNA totalling roughly 0.45 to 1 ug underwent reverse transcription with random hexamers. MiXCR, run by TCRdb on the immunoSEQ multiplex PCR reads, gives a single entry per CDR3 protein. The table lists some 150,000 distinct CDR3 sequences, almost 96% of them singletons. The sample consisted of CD4+ T cells from PBMCs. The receptors here all came from a human donor with Susac syndrome.

The rearrangement links TRBV20-1 to TRBJ1-6, with D possibly TRBD1 on 6 matching bases. Trimming took 6 bases from V and 10 from J, leaving 19 bases between them. CDR3 size: 14 residues. Germline V lookup: CDR1 DFQATT, CDR2 SNEGSKA (reference sequence). CDR3 bases: TGCAGTGCAAAAGGGGGGGAGGAGGCCTCACCCCTCCACTTT. Its translation is CSAKGGEEASPLHF.

The chain combines TRBV3-1 with TRBJ2-2; tentative D call: TRBD2 (6 bases). The V end was cut by 7 bases, the J end by 4 bases, with 13 bases between. Germline V CDR1 and CDR2: LGHDT, YNNKEL (reference sequence). The length of the CDR3 is 14 residues. The CDR3 region is CASTSGGVTGELFF. In DNA form, the CDR3 reads TGTGCCAGCACGTCCGGGGGAGTCACCGGGGAGCTGTTTTTT.

The DNA for the CDR3 is TGTGCCAGCAGCCAATTAGGGTATGGCTACACCTTC. It codes for CASSQLGYGYTF. The chain is built from TRBV3-1 and TRBJ1-2; no firm D call. Germline assignment: CDR1 LGHDT and CDR2 YNNKEL (reference sequence). Trimming shortened V by 2 bases and J by 5 bases, and 6 bases separated the two germline ends. CDR3 size: 12 residues.

The V and J genes are TRBV9 and TRBJ2-5; D gene unclear. The CDR3 length is 15 residues. Per germline, CDR1 SGDLS and CDR2 YYNGEE. Trimming stripped 4 bases from V and 1 base from J, with 14 bases between. The CDR3 DNA follows: TGTGCCAGCAGCCTCGGACGGAAAACCCAAGAGACCCAGTACTTC. Translation gives CASSLGRKTQETQYF.

This clonotype has only one observation. V usage is TRBV7-2 and J usage is TRBJ2-5; 12 positions match TRBD1. Germline CDR1 reads SGHTA; CDR2 reads FQGNSA. V dropped 5 bases and J dropped 7; count of bases not matched to a gene: 26. The CDR3 length is 21 residues. The CDR3 sequence: CASSVPPGQGAPQQDRGTQYF. CDR3 DNA: TGTGCCAGCAGCGTACCGCCGGGACAGGGGGCCCCTCAGCAAGACAGGGGGACCCAGTACTTC.

This sequence joins TRBV6-5 and TRBJ1-2; D is unresolved. V shed 5 bases and J shed 4 bases, with 14 bases lying between them. The CDR3 has 14 residues. The germline V gene has CDR1 MNHEY and CDR2 SVGAGI. The CDR3 nucleotides are TGTGCCAGCAGTCTCCTTTCCGGTGGCTATGGCTACACCTTC. It yields the protein CASSLLSGGYGYTF.

This chain links TRBV20-1 with TRBJ2-3; the D is unclear. Trimming shortened V by 5 bases and J by 5 bases, and 2 bases separated the two germline ends. The CDR3 is 9 residues long. Germline loops: CDR1 DFQATT, CDR2 SNEGSKA (reference sequence). Here the CDR3 DNA reads TGCAGTGCTCTAGATACGCAGTATTTT. It codes for CSALDTQYF.

The chain joins TRBV20-1 to TRBJ2-6; unclear D gene. Germline assignment: CDR1 DFQATT and CDR2 SNEGSKA (reference sequence). This CDR3 comprises 13 residues. V lost 0 bases and J lost 3, with 3 bases in between. The CDR3 DNA sequence: TGCAGTGCTAGAGATCTTGGGGCCAACGTCCTGACTTTC. This sequence encodes CSARDLGANVLTF.

This rearrangement joins TRBV20-1 to TRBJ1-1; D is possibly TRBD1 (5 bases). Trimming removed 6 bases from V and 8 bases from J, with 16 bases in between. This CDR3 is 12 amino acids long. CDR1 is DFQATT and CDR2 is SNEGSKA in the germline V gene (reference sequence). The CDR3 loop is CSAPVGGAEAFF. The CDR3, as DNA: TGCAGTGCCCCGGTGGGGGGAGCAGAAGCTTTCTTT.

This rearrangement joins TRBV5-6 to TRBJ1-5; no definite D call. V lost 1 base and J 4 bases, leaving 9 bases between the germline ends. The V gene's germline CDR1 is SGHDT and CDR2 YYEEEE. The CDR3 sequence is 14 residues long. The CDR3 is CASSLSFRNQPQHF. CDR3 nucleotides: TGTGCCAGCAGCTTGTCCTTTAGGAATCAGCCCCAGCATTTT.

This clonotype occurred a few times. This rearrangement joins TRBV14 to TRBJ1-2; weak D call: TRBD1 (6 bases). V was cut by 4 bases and J by 2 bases, with 11 bases left in between. This CDR3 contains 14 residues. Germline V gene lookup returns CDR1 SGHDN and CDR2 FVKESK. The CDR3 nucleotides are TGTGCCAGCAGCCCGGGTACAGGGAACTATGGCTACACCTTC. Translated: CASSPGTGNYGYTF.

For this clonotype: One junction end disagrees with the germline gene, perhaps due to a read error. The V gene is TRBV20-1, the J gene TRBJ1-5; D remains unclear. CDR3 length: 15 residues. Germline values: CDR1 DFQATT, CDR2 SNEGSKA (reference sequence). The CDR3 protein is CSARDVGFSNQPQHF. CDR3 coding DNA: TGCAGTGCCAGAGATGTGGGATTTAGCAATCAGCCCCAGCATTTT.

This rearrangement joins TRBV4-1 to TRBJ2-3; 9 nucleotides line up with TRBD2. With V trimmed by 1 base and J by 4 bases, 12 bases remained unmatched. The CDR3 has 18 residues. Germline CDR1 is MGHRA and CDR2 is YSYEKL. The CDR3 sequence is CASSQGGFSGRFPDTQYF. The CDR3 DNA reads as TGCGCCAGCAGCCAAGGAGGGTTTAGCGGGAGATTCCCAGATACGCAGTATTTT.

This chain links TRBV25-1 with TRBJ2-2; maybe TRBD1 (5 bases). Looked up from germline, CDR1 is MGHDK and CDR2 is SYGVNS. V dropped 7 bases and J dropped 3 bases, with 15 bases sitting between them. The CDR3 has 15 amino acids. This CDR3 reads CASIGTGSHTGELFF. Written as DNA, the CDR3 is TGTGCCAGCATCGGAACAGGATCTCACACCGGGGAGCTGTTTTTT.

The V gene is TRBV18, the J gene TRBJ1-5, with a possible D match to TRBD1 (5 bases). The CDR3 sequence is 15 residues long. The V and J ends lost 3 bases and 5 bases respectively, with 14 bases between them. Germline lookup yields CDR1 KGHSH and CDR2 LQKENI. The CDR3: CASSPHQGYDQPQHF. The CDR3 DNA follows: TGTGCCAGCTCACCGCATCAGGGTTACGATCAGCCCCAGCATTTT.

This rearrangement joins TRBV20-1 to TRBJ2-1; no firm D call. The V gene lost 0 bases and the J gene lost 0 bases, with 3 bases spanning the gap. Germline values: CDR1 DFQATT, CDR2 SNEGSKA (reference sequence). The CDR3 sequence is 13 residues long. The CDR3 bases are TGCAGTGCTAGAGAAGCCTCCTACAATGAGCAGTTCTTC. Its translation: CSAREASYNEQFF.

The table lists this clonotype with a count of one. V and J are TRBV5-8 and TRBJ2-1; 10 bases line up with TRBD1. Germline CDR1 SGHTS, CDR2 YDEGEE. The CDR3 consists of 15 residues. With 0 bases clipped from V and 7 bases from J, the junction kept 4 bases outside the gene matches. The CDR3: CASSLGQGAINEQFF. The CDR3 DNA reads TGTGCCAGCAGCTTGGGACAGGGGGCAATAAATGAGCAGTTCTTC.

The chain recombines TRBV20-1 with TRBJ2-1; a weak D match, TRBD2 (5 bases). This CDR3 is 15 amino acids long. Trimming left V 6 bases short and J 0 bases short, with 15 bases between. Germline CDR1 reads DFQATT; CDR2 reads SNEGSKA (reference sequence). The CDR3 sequence is CSAHQLGSSYNEQFF. DNA for the CDR3: TGCAGTGCGCACCAACTGGGGAGCTCCTACAATGAGCAGTTCTTC.

The J gene is TRBJ2-7, the V gene TRBV18; no clear D. Trimming removed 2 bases from V and 1 base from J, with 12 bases in between. Germline CDR1 reads KGHSH; CDR2 reads LQKENI. The length of the CDR3 is 15 residues. Here the CDR3 reads CASSPSPQASYEQYF. CDR3 DNA: TGTGCCAGCTCACCATCCCCCCAGGCGTCCTACGAGCAGTACTTC.

The genes are TRBV2 and TRBJ2-7, with D perhaps TRBD1 (6 bases). V was cut by 6 bases and J by 2 bases, with 8 bases left in between. The germline V gene encodes CDR1 SNHLY and CDR2 FYNNEI. This CDR3 is 12 amino acids long. The CDR3: CASRTGTYEQYF. Written as DNA, the CDR3 is TGTGCCAGCAGAACAGGGACCTACGAGCAGTACTTC. The whole variable domain, remainder taken from reference TRBV2 and TRBJ2-7, is EPEVTQTPSHQVTQMGQEVILRCVPISNHLYFYWYRQILGQKVEFLVSFYNNEISEKSEIFDDQFSVERPDGSNFTLKIRSTKLEDSAMYFCASRTGTYEQYFGPGTRLTVT.

This chain joins TRBV10-3 and TRBJ2-6; no clear D. The CDR3 sequence is 14 residues long. The germline V gene encodes CDR1 ENHRY and CDR2 SYGVKD. Trimming stripped 4 bases from V and 4 bases from J, with 8 bases between. The CDR3 protein is CAISGSGGANVLTF. The CDR3 coding sequence is TGTGCCATCAGTGGTTCAGGAGGGGCCAACGTCCTGACTTTC.

This chain uses TRBV14 with TRBJ2-7, with 11 bases matching TRBD1. With 3 bases clipped from V and 2 bases from J, the junction kept 9 bases outside the gene matches. In germline, CDR1 is SGHDN, CDR2 FVKESK. The length of the CDR3 is 17 residues. The CDR3 DNA is TGTGCCAGCAGCCACCTACCGGGGACAGGGGGACCCTACGAGCAGTACTTC. This sequence encodes CASSHLPGTGGPYEQYF.

The chain has TRBV29-1 and TRBJ2-1; perhaps TRBD1 as D (5 bases). Trimming cost V 4 bases and J 8 bases, with 12 bases left between them. Germline V lookup: CDR1 SQVTM, CDR2 ANQGSEA. This CDR3 spans 12 amino acids. The CDR3 region has the DNA TGCAGCGTTGCCGCCAGGGCGCATGAGCAGTTCTTC. The encoded protein is CSVAARAHEQFF.